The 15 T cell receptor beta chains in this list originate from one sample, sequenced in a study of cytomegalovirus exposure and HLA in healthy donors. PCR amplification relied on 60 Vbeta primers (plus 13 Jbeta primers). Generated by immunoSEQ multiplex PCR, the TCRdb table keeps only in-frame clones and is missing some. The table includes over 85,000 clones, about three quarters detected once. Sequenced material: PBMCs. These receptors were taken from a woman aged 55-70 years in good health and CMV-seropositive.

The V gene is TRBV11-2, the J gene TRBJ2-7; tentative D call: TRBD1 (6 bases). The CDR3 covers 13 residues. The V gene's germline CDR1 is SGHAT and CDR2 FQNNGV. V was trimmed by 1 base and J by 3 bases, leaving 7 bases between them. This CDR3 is CASSLGQDYEQYF. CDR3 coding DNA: TGTGCCAGCAGCTTAGGACAGGACTACGAGCAGTACTTC.

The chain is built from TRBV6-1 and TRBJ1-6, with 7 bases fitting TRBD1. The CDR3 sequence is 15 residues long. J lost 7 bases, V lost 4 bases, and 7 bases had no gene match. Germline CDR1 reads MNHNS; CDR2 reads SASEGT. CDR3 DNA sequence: TGTGCCAGCAGTGCACGACAGGGAGCGAATTCACCCCTCCACTTT. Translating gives CASSARQGANSPLHF.

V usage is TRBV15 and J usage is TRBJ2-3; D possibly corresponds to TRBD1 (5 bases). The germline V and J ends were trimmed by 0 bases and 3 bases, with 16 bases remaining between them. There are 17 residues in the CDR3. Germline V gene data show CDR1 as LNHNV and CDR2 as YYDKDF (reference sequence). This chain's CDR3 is CATSREGVQVGTDTQYF. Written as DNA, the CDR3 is TGTGCCACCAGCAGAGAAGGGGTCCAAGTAGGGACAGATACGCAGTATTTT.

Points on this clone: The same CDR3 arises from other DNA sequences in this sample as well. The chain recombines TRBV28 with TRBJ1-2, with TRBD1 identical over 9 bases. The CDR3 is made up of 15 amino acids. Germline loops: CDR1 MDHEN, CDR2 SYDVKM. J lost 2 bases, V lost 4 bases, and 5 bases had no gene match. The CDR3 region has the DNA TGTGCCAGCAGTTCCGGACAGGGGCCAAACTATGGCTACACCTTC. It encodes CASSSGQGPNYGYTF.

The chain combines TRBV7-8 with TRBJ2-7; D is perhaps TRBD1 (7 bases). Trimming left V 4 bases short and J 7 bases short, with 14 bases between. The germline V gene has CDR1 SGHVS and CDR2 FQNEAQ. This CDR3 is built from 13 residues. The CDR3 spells CASSSRQGGEQYF. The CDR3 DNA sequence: TGTGCCAGCAGCTCACGCCAGGGGGGAGAGCAGTACTTC.

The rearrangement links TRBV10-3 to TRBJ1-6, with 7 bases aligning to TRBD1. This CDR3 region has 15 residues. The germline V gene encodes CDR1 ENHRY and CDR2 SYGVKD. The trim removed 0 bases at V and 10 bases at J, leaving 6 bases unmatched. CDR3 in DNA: TGTGCCATCAGTGAGTCGACAGGGAACGTATCACCCCTCCACTTT. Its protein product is CAISESTGNVSPLHF.

The CDR3 is CASSMTAYNEQFF. The CDR3 coding sequence is TGTGCCAGCAGTATGACAGCCTACAATGAGCAGTTCTTC. V usage is TRBV6-5 and J usage is TRBJ2-1, with D maybe TRBD1 (5 bases). With 5 bases removed from V and 2 bases from J, the gap between germline ends came to 7 bases. This CDR3 has 13 residues. Germline V gene sequence: CDR1 MNHEY, CDR2 SVGAGI.

The CDR3 loop reads CASSYGTGLYEQYF. CDR3 nucleotide sequence: TGTGCCAGCAGTTATGGGACAGGGCTCTACGAGCAGTACTTC. The J gene is TRBJ2-7, the V gene TRBV27, with 9 nucleotides matching TRBD1. The CDR3 has 14 residues. Germline CDR1 MNHEY, CDR2 SMNVEV (reference sequence). V shed 4 bases and J 3 bases; nucleotides not matched to a gene: 4.

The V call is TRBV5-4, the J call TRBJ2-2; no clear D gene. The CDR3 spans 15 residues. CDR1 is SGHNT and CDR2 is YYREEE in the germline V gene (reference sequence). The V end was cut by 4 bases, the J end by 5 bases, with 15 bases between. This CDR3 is CASSPATERTGELFF. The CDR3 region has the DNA TGTGCCAGCAGCCCCGCCACAGAAAGGACCGGGGAGCTGTTTTTT.

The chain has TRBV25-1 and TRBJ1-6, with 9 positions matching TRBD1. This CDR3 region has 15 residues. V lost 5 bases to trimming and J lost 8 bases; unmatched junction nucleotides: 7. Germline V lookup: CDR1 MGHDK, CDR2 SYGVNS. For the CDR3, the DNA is TGTGCCAGCAGTCAACAGGGGGCAAGGGATTCACCCCTCCACTTT. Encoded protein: CASSQQGARDSPLHF.

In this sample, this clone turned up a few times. CDR3 bases: TGTGCCAGCAGCTTAAGGCAGGGAATTGAAAAACTGTTTTTT. This codes for CASSLRQGIEKLFF. The genes are TRBV7-9 and TRBJ1-4, with D perhaps TRBD1 (5 bases). The CDR3 length is 14 residues. The V end was cut by 2 bases, the J end by 7 bases, with 11 bases between. Germline assignment: CDR1 SEHNR and CDR2 FQNEAQ (reference sequence).

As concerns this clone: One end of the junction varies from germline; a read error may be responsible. The CDR3 loop reads CSSSLGALRDRARGYTF. CDR3 coding DNA: TGTTCCAGCAGCTTAGGGGCCCTGCGGGACAGGGCTCGAGGCTACACCTTC. The V gene is TRBV7-9, the J gene TRBJ1-2, with 9 nucleotides matching TRBD1. Germline V gene lookup returns CDR1 SEHNR and CDR2 FQNEAQ (reference sequence). The CDR3 extends over 17 amino acids.

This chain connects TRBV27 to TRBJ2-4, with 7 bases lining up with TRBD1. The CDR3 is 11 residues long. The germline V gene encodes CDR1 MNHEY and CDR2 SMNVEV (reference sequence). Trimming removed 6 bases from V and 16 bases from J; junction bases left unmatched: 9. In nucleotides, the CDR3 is TGTGCCAGCAGACTCCGGGACAGCGAATACTTC. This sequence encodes CASRLRDSEYF.

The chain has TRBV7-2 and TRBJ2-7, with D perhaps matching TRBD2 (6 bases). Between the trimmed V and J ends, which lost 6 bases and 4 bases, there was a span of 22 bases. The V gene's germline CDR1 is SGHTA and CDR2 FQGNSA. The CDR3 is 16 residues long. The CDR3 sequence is CASRDSLAQPEYEQYF. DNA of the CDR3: TGTGCCAGCAGGGATAGCCTAGCGCAGCCCGAATACGAGCAGTACTTC.

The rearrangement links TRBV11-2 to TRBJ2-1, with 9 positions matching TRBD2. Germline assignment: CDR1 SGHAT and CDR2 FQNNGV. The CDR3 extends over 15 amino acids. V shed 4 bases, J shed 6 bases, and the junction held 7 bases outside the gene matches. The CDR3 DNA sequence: TGTGCCAGCAGCTCGACTAGCGGCCCCTCCAATGAGCAGTTCTTC. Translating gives CASSSTSGPSNEQFF.